This record concerns one TCR beta chain sequence. Germline CDR1 GTSNPN, CDR2 SVGIG (reference sequence). Trimming left V 3 bases short and J 6 bases short, with 11 bases between. The CDR3 covers 12 residues. The data were obtained in a study of control samples from healthy donors and cancer patients. Sequenced by immunoSEQ multiplex PCR; TCRdb stores in-frame clones only, minus some. The sample yields around 230,000 clones, 85% to 95% seen once. V usage is TRBV30 and J usage is TRBJ1-1, with D uncertain. The sequence was obtained from a man aged 50-60 years in good health. The specimen was blood. The CDR3 nucleotides read TGTGCCTGGAGCCTCGGAGCCGCTGAAGCTTTCTTT. It translates to CAWSLGAAEAFF.